This T cell receptor (beta chain) was sequenced for a study of blood T cell repertoires in COVID-19. Generated by immunoSEQ multiplex PCR, the TCRdb table keeps only in-frame clones and is missing some. The table lists over 350,000 clones, 88% of them singletons. Sequenced: PBMCs or T cells enriched from blood (not recorded which). This clonotype was sampled from a woman aged 18-29 years who had recovered from COVID-19.

CDR3 sequence (DNA): TGTGCCAGCAGCCCCCGGCGGGGGGCGGGGGGGAACATTCAGTACTTC. This encodes CASSPRRGAGGNIQYF. The V call is TRBV7-6, the J call TRBJ2-4; 9 bases are a match to TRBD2. This CDR3 spans 16 amino acids. Germline V gene lookup returns CDR1 SGHVS and CDR2 FNYEAQ. The ends lost 5 bases at V and 7 bases at J; junction bases unmatched: 12.